Listed below are T cell receptor beta chains from one sample, sequenced in a study of read filtering for tumor transcriptome and immune sequencing. MiXCR, run by TCRdb on the reads, gives a single entry per CDR3 protein. The sample lists about 39,000 distinct CDR3 sequences, roughly an eighth seen once, with 5.5% to 7% in the top ten. Material: a population of CD138-negative cells sorted from bone marrow. Receptors originate from a donor at least 40 years old with multiple myeloma. CDR3s include the opening cysteine and the closing phenylalanine or tryptophan. D genes are given only for firm matches. The size entry is marked missing in some rows and otherwise reads once, few, many or a size class.

clone_size	d_call	v_call	j_call	cdr3_aa	cdr3_nt
many	NA	TRBV2	TRBJ2-3	CASSEAGHPTDTQYF	TGTGCCAGCAGTGAAGCGGGACACCCCACAGATACGCAGTATTTT
many	NA	TRBV23-1	TRBJ2-2	CASSQWGDANTGELFF	TGCGCCAGCAGTCAATGGGGGGACGCGAACACCGGGGAGCTGTTTTTT
many	TRBD1	TRBV5-5	TRBJ2-7	CASSLDPGQGNGEQYF	TGTGCCAGCAGCTTGGACCCGGGACAGGGGAATGGTGAGCAGTACTTC
many	TRBD1	TRBV2	TRBJ1-2	CASREWDRSIYGYTF	TGTGCCAGCAGGGAGTGGGACAGGAGTATCTATGGCTACACCTTC
many	NA	TRBV28	TRBJ1-5	CASSLSRTVNPGPQHF	TGTGCCAGCAGTTTATCCAGGACAGTTAATCCAGGGCCCCAGCATTTT
many	TRBD1	TRBV20-1	TRBJ1-4	CSAVSGGSEKLFF	TGCAGTGCTGTTTCAGGGGGTTCTGAAAAACTGTTTTTT
many	NA	TRBV6-5	TRBJ1-5	CASSHGGQPQHF	TGTGCCAGCAGCCACGGAGGTCAGCCCCAGCATTTT
many	NA	TRBV20-1	TRBJ1-1	CSAGTYISISTEAFF	TGCAGTGCTGGGACCTATATATCCATTAGCACTGAAGCTTTCTTT
many	NA	TRBV4-1	TRBJ1-1	CASSQLRTAMNTEAFF	TGCGCCAGCAGCCAACTAAGGACAGCAATGAACACTGAAGCTTTCTTT
many	TRBD2	TRBV11-2	TRBJ2-7	CASSIFTGRRGRYEQYF	TGTGCCAGCAGCATATTTACGGGCCGGCGGGGGAGGTACGAGCAGTACTTC
few	TRBD1	TRBV10-3	TRBJ2-4	CAISEPYRGLAKNIQYF	TGTGCCATCAGTGAGCCCTACAGGGGGCTAGCCAAAAACATTCAGTACTTC
NA	NA	TRBV7-9	TRBJ1-1	CASSLGQLNTEAFF	TGTGCCAGCAGCTTAGGACAGCTGAACACTGAAGCTTTCTTT
many	NA	TRBV12-3/TRBV12-4	TRBJ1-4	CASTQGFTREKLFF	TGTGCCAGCACCCAGGGGTTTACTCGAGAAAAACTGTTTTTT
few	TRBD1	TRBV4-2	TRBJ1-2	CASSQVLPGGYDYTF	TGTGCCAGCAGCCAAGTACTTCCAGGGGGCTATGACTACACCTTC
NA	NA	TRBV5-1	TRBJ2-3	CASSTGSTDTQYF	TGCGCCAGCAGTACGGGGTCCACAGATACGCAGTATTTT
NA	NA	TRBV7-9	TRBJ2-5	CASSLMTAQATQYF	TGTGCCAGCAGCTTAATGACTGCCCAAGCGACCCAGTACTTC
medium-sized	NA	TRBV6-5	TRBJ1-5	CASQGPNQPQHF	TGTGCCAGCCAGGGCCCGAATCAGCCCCAGCATTTT
NA	NA	TRBV7-9	TRBJ2-7	CASSPWWGYEQYF	TGTGCCAGCAGCCCGTGGTGGGGCTACGAGCAGTACTTC
NA	TRBD1	TRBV11-2	TRBJ2-2	CASSLYQGAGGELFF	TGTGCCAGCAGCTTATACCAGGGGGCTGGCGGGGAGCTGTTTTTT
many	TRBD2	TRBV3-1	TRBJ2-1	CASSQVSGRAYNEQFF	TGTGCCAGCAGCCAAGTTAGCGGGAGGGCCTACAATGAGCAGTTCTTC
many	TRBD1	TRBV20-1	TRBJ1-1	CSAWDRENTEAFF	TGCAGTGCTTGGGACAGGGAGAACACTGAAGCTTTCTTT
few	TRBD1	TRBV7-9	TRBJ2-1	CASSLARQGSKFF	TGTGCCAGCAGCTTAGCGCGACAGGGGAGTAAGTTCTTC
medium-sized	NA	TRBV7-9	TRBJ2-3	CASSYLLRTLRSTDTQYF	TGTGCCAGCAGTTATTTGCTCCGGACCCTCCGTAGCACAGATACGCAGTATTTT
many	TRBD1	TRBV28	TRBJ1-5	CASSPTTGRGNQPQHF	TGTGCCAGCAGTCCGACGACAGGGCGAGGAAATCAGCCCCAGCATTTT
many	NA	TRBV5-1	TRBJ2-4	CASSLAPALAKNIQYF	TGCGCCAGCAGCTTGGCGCCGGCACTAGCCAAAAACATTCAGTACTTC
many	TRBD1	TRBV7-2	TRBJ1-2	CASSQGQSANYGYTF	TGTGCCAGCAGCCAGGGACAGTCAGCTAACTATGGCTACACCTTC
few	NA	TRBV7-9	TRBJ2-7	CASSFTQYEQYF	TGTGCCAGCAGCTTTACCCAATACGAGCAGTACTTC
NA	NA	TRBV2	TRBJ1-5	CASRGISNQPQHF	TGTGCCAGCAGAGGGATAAGCAATCAGCCCCAGCATTTT
many	TRBD2	TRBV7-9	TRBJ2-1	CASSIGTSGTYNEQFF	TGTGCCAGCAGCATCGGGACTAGCGGTACCTACAATGAGCAGTTCTTC
many	NA	TRBV20-1	TRBJ2-5	CSGAIDFQETQYF	TGCAGTGGGGCAATAGATTTTCAAGAGACCCAGTACTTC
many	TRBD1	TRBV5-5	TRBJ1-4	CASGTGTEKLFF	TGTGCCAGCGGGACAGGGACGGAAAAACTGTTTTTT
many	NA	TRBV10-3	TRBJ1-3	CAIRKVKSGNTIYF	TGTGCCATCAGGAAAGTGAAATCTGGAAACACCATATATTTT
NA	TRBD2	TRBV27	TRBJ2-3	CASSPWTSGRDTQYF	TGTGCCAGCAGTCCCTGGACTAGCGGGAGGGATACGCAGTATTTT
many	NA	TRBV6-6	TRBJ2-7	CASSLGGEQYF	TGTGCCAGCAGTTTAGGGGGCGAGCAGTACTTC
many	NA	TRBV7-2	TRBJ2-7	CASSLGGVSSYEQYF	TGTGCCAGCAGCTTAGGGGGGGTAAGCTCCTACGAGCAGTACTTC
few	NA	TRBV11-2	TRBJ1-6	CASSPLGLRGSPLHF	TGTGCCAGCAGCCCCTTAGGCCTCCGGGGGTCACCCCTCCACTTT
many	NA	TRBV20-1	TRBJ2-7	CSARDSVEQYF	TGCAGTGCTAGAGACTCGGTTGAGCAGTACTTC
many	TRBD2	TRBV6-5	TRBJ2-1	CASKAGDPSSYNEQFF	TGTGCCAGCAAGGCGGGGGACCCTAGCTCCTACAATGAGCAGTTCTTC
medium-sized	NA	TRBV14	TRBJ2-1	CASSQDRLAIEQFF	TGTGCCAGCAGCCAAGATCGGCTAGCTATTGAGCAGTTCTTC
many	TRBD2	TRBV3-1	TRBJ2-2	CASSSWGGAWSYNTGELFF	TGTGCCAGCAGCTCCTGGGGGGGTGCTTGGTCGTACAACACCGGGGAGCTGTTTTTT
many	NA	TRBV7-6	TRBJ1-3	CASSLGRAGNTIYF	TGTGCCAGCAGCTTAGGCAGGGCTGGAAACACCATATATTTT
many	NA	TRBV5-6	TRBJ1-1	CASSWWGLGGEAFF	TGTGCCAGCAGCTGGTGGGGCCTAGGGGGTGAAGCTTTCTTT
NA	TRBD1	TRBV7-8	TRBJ1-6	CASSSGTGDSPLYF	TGTGCCAGCAGCTCCGGGACAGGGGATTCACCCCTCTACTTT
medium-sized	TRBD2	TRBV20-1	TRBJ2-1	CSARDMETSGYNEQFF	TGCAGTGCTAGAGATATGGAGACTAGCGGCTACAATGAGCAGTTCTTC
many	TRBD2	TRBV18	TRBJ2-1	CASSPGLDNEQFF	TGTGCCAGCTCACCTGGACTAGATAATGAGCAGTTCTTC
many	NA	TRBV7-2	TRBJ2-7	CASSPGPSYEQYF	TGTGCCAGCAGCCCGGGACCGTCCTACGAGCAGTACTTC
many	NA	TRBV11-2	TRBJ1-1	CASSGRGRTLNTEAFF	TGTGCCAGCAGCGGCCGGGGCAGAACCTTGAACACTGAAGCTTTCTTT
many	NA	TRBV28	TRBJ2-3	CASSSVGGTDTQYF	TGTGCCAGCAGTTCGGTGGGGGGCACAGATACGCAGTATTTT
many	NA	TRBV20-1	TRBJ1-4	CSATGTEVRLFF	TGCAGTGCTACCGGGACGGAGGTTAGGCTGTTTTTT